Following are 30 T cell receptor beta chains from one sample sequenced in a study of vaccination effects on CD4 cells after COVID-19. Expansion with viral peptide pools was applied to antigen-specific CD4+ T cells by the ViraFEST assay prior to sequencing. Culture proceeded for roughly ten days, and CD4+ T cells were then isolated. Nucleocapsid antibodies were negative in the vaccine recipients, who had never had SARS-CoV-2 infection. Antigen specificity for these receptors is unknown. TCRdb's copy holds only in-frame clones and misses some; the assay was immunoSEQ multiplex PCR. This table has some 20,000 clones, about 65% appearing once. The sequencing used CD4+ T cells from PBMCs cultured with HCoV-NL63 spike peptides, collected before COVID-19 vaccination. These receptors originate from a human donor who received a COVID-19 vaccine.

The chain joins TRBV3-1 (or the pseudogene TRBV3-2) to TRBJ2-7; D remains unclear. Trimming took 5 bases from V and 0 from J, leaving 2 bases between them. The CDR3 runs to 11 residues. Germline CDR1 is LGHDT and CDR2 is YNNKEL (reference sequence). This CDR3 is CASSNSYEQYF. In nucleotides, the CDR3 is TGTGCCAGCAGCAACTCCTACGAGCAGTACTTC.

V gene TRBV4-1 combines with J gene TRBJ1-5; weak D call: TRBD1 (5 bases). Germline assignment: CDR1 MGHRA and CDR2 YSYEKL. This CDR3 region has 16 residues. V dropped 1 base and J dropped 6 bases, with 16 bases sitting between them. The CDR3 nucleotides read TGCGCCAGCAGCCAAGTTGTGACAAAGAGGGGTCAGCCCCAGCATTTT. Protein: CASSQVVTKRGQPQHF.

The chain joins TRBV10-3 to TRBJ1-2, with 7 bases identical to TRBD1. The CDR3 contains 13 residues. The J segment lost 3 bases and the V segment lost 10 bases, leaving 8 bases of the junction unmatched. Germline V gene lookup returns CDR1 ENHRY and CDR2 SYGVKD. CDR3 DNA sequence: TGTGCCACGGGAGGGGGCGGCTACTATGGCTACACCTTC. This encodes CATGGGGYYGYTF.

The chain has TRBV5-8 and TRBJ1-4; no clear D gene. The CDR3 loop spans 15 amino acids. Germline V gene data show CDR1 as SGHTS and CDR2 as YDEGEE. V was cut by 1 base and J by 4 bases, with 11 bases left in between. The CDR3 DNA sequence: TGTGCCAGCAGCTTGTCACGGCAGCGTAATGAAAAACTGTTTTTT. Its protein is CASSLSRQRNEKLFF.

This chain joins TRBV2 and TRBJ2-3; a weak D match, TRBD1 (6 bases). In germline, CDR1 is SNHLY, CDR2 FYNNEI. This CDR3 region has 14 residues. CDR3 residues: CAYARGRGTDTQYF. CDR3 bases: TGTGCTTATGCCAGGGGTAGGGGCACAGATACGCAGTATTTT.

The V gene is TRBV5-4, the J gene TRBJ1-3; a weak D match, TRBD1 (6 bases). CDR1 SGHNT and CDR2 YYREEE come from the germline V gene (reference sequence). This CDR3 region has 15 residues. V was cut by 4 bases and J by 0 bases, with 11 bases left in between. The CDR3 loop reads CASSADSISGNTIYF. The CDR3 DNA reads TGTGCCAGCAGCGCGGACAGTATCTCTGGAAACACCATATATTTT.

The V gene is TRBV19, the J gene TRBJ2-3; D might be TRBD1 (5 bases). The V end was cut by 1 base, the J end by 3 bases, with 8 bases between. Germline V gives CDR1 LNHDA, CDR2 SQIVND (reference sequence). This CDR3 comprises 14 residues. The CDR3 spells CASSIGQTTDTQYF. The CDR3 DNA follows: TGTGCCAGTAGTATAGGACAGACGACAGATACGCAGTATTTT.

The CDR3, as DNA: TGTGCCAGCAGCTTAGGACAGAGCAATCAGCCCCAGCATTTT. This sequence encodes CASSLGQSNQPQHF. The rearrangement uses TRBV5-6 and TRBJ1-5; TRBD1 might be the D (6 bases). Trimming shortened V by 2 bases and J by 1 base, and 7 bases separated the two germline ends. From germline, CDR1 is SGHDT and CDR2 YYEEEE. The CDR3 sequence is 14 residues long.

The chain employs TRBV5-4 and TRBJ2-7; tentative D call: TRBD1 (6 bases). Trimming left V 5 bases short and J 2 bases short, with 14 bases between. CDR3 length: 14 amino acids. Germline loops: CDR1 SGHNT, CDR2 YYREEE (reference sequence). The CDR3 DNA sequence: TGTGCCAGCAGTCACACAGGGATTCCCTACGAGCAGTACTTC. It is translated as CASSHTGIPYEQYF.

The V call is TRBV19, the J call TRBJ1-4; 10 bases match TRBD1. CDR1 is LNHDA and CDR2 is SQIVND in the germline V gene (reference sequence). Trimming took 7 bases from V and 6 from J; bases not matched to a gene: 8. The CDR3 runs to 15 residues. CDR3 in DNA: TGTGCCAGTATCAGGACCGGGACAGGGGATGAAAAACTGTTTTTT. Residues: CASIRTGTGDEKLFF.

The V gene is TRBV7-2, the J gene TRBJ2-5; 12 bases are shared with TRBD2. Germline V lookup: CDR1 SGHTA, CDR2 FQGNSA. V gave up 2 bases and J gave up 4 bases; unmatched junction bases: 5. The CDR3 is made up of 16 amino acids. In DNA, the CDR3 is TGTGCCAGCAGCTTAAAACTAGCGGGGGGCGGAGAGACCCAGTACTTC. This codes for CASSLKLAGGGETQYF.

The rearrangement uses TRBV6-5 and TRBJ2-1; tentatively, D is TRBD1 (5 bases). Germline V gene sequence: CDR1 MNHEY, CDR2 SVGAGI. The CDR3 extends over 13 amino acids. V was trimmed by 6 bases and J by 6 bases, leaving 12 bases between them. In DNA form, the CDR3 reads TGTGCCAGCAGATTGGCAGGGCGCAATGAGCAGTTCTTC. Translating gives CASRLAGRNEQFF.

The rearrangement joins TRBV2 to TRBJ1-5; 10 bases are shared with TRBD1. Trimming at V came to 5 bases and at J to 3 bases, leaving 7 bases not matched to a gene. The length of the CDR3 is 16 residues. Per the germline V gene, CDR1 is SNHLY and CDR2 is FYNNEI. The chain's CDR3 is CASSLRTGGYNQPQHF. CDR3 nucleotide sequence: TGTGCCAGCAGTCTACGGACAGGGGGATACAATCAGCCCCAGCATTTT.

The CDR3 region is CASSQVIRRGDSYEQYF. The CDR3, as DNA: TGCGCCAGCAGCCAAGTAATTCGGCGGGGGGACTCCTACGAGCAGTACTTC. The V call is TRBV4-1, the J call TRBJ2-7; 8 bases fit TRBD2. The V gene's germline CDR1 is MGHRA and CDR2 YSYEKL. V shed 1 base and J 0 bases; nucleotides not matched to a gene: 8. The CDR3 spans 17 residues.

This clone was found a few times. The chain carries TRBV5-6 and TRBJ1-5; D is ambiguous. CDR3 length: 14 residues. Germline V gives CDR1 SGHDT, CDR2 YYEEEE. V was trimmed by 0 bases and J by 1 base, leaving 5 bases between them. The CDR3 here is CASSLAESNQPQHF. Written as DNA, the CDR3 is TGTGCCAGCAGCTTGGCTGAGAGCAATCAGCCCCAGCATTTT.

The chain recombines TRBV24-1 with TRBJ2-2, with D perhaps TRBD2 (5 bases). Germline CDR1 reads KGHDR; CDR2 reads SFDVKD. Trimming stripped 3 bases from V and 2 bases from J, with 12 bases between. The CDR3 is 16 residues long. The CDR3 sequence is CATSDPRGTNTGELFF. The CDR3 nucleotides read TGTGCCACCAGTGATCCCCGGGGTACTAACACCGGGGAGCTGTTTTTT.

J is TRBJ1-2 and V is TRBV6-5; 7 nucleotides align to TRBD1. Germline CDR1 MNHEY, CDR2 SVGAGI. The CDR3 sequence is 14 residues long. V dropped 6 bases and J dropped 4; count of bases not matched to a gene: 8. CDR3 protein: CASRGDRYVYGYTF. The CDR3 DNA is TGTGCCAGCAGGGGGGACAGATACGTCTATGGCTACACCTTC.

The chain joins TRBV3-1 (or the pseudogene TRBV3-2) to TRBJ2-7; D gene unclear. Trimming took off 0 bases at V and 6 bases at J, with 12 bases between the two ends. CDR3 length equals 14 residues. Per the germline V gene, CDR1 is LGHDT and CDR2 is YNNKEL (reference sequence). The CDR3 is CASSQESPSGEQYF. The CDR3 DNA is TGTGCCAGCAGCCAAGAGTCTCCGTCAGGCGAGCAGTACTTC.

V and J are TRBV7-9 and TRBJ2-5; no clear D gene. V shed 2 bases and J shed 2 bases, with 9 bases lying between them. CDR3 length equals 14 residues. In germline, CDR1 is SEHNR, CDR2 FQNEAQ (reference sequence). The CDR3 loop is CASSLISSQETQYF. For the CDR3, the DNA is TGTGCCAGCAGCTTAATATCCTCTCAAGAGACCCAGTACTTC.

This chain uses TRBV6-4 with TRBJ2-3; possible D gene TRBD2, 6 bases. Trimming took off 0 bases at V and 4 bases at J, with 8 bases between the two ends. Germline V CDR1 and CDR2: MRHNA, SNTAGT. This CDR3 has 14 residues. CDR3 loop: CASSDSLASDTQYF. The CDR3 DNA follows: TGTGCCAGCAGTGACTCCCTAGCGTCAGATACGCAGTATTTT.

This clone was observed a few times. The genes are TRBV7-9 and TRBJ1-2, with D perhaps TRBD1 (5 bases). The CDR3 runs 12 residues. In germline, CDR1 is SEHNR, CDR2 FQNEAQ (reference sequence). Trimming cost V 2 bases and J 6 bases, with 7 bases left between them. The CDR3 nucleotides read TGTGCCAGCAGCTTACAGGGTAATGGCTACACCTTC. This codes for CASSLQGNGYTF.

The chain joins TRBV2 to TRBJ2-1; TRBD2 might be the D (7 bases). V was shortened by 2 bases and J by 4 bases, with 15 bases between the two germline ends. This CDR3 spans 16 amino acids. Looked up from germline, CDR1 is SNHLY and CDR2 is FYNNEI. CDR3 loop: CASSEPQGGSYNEQFF. The CDR3 DNA is TGTGCCAGCAGTGAACCACAGGGAGGGTCTTACAATGAGCAGTTCTTC.

This rearrangement joins TRBV7-2 to TRBJ2-7, with D perhaps being TRBD1 or TRBD2 (5 bases each). The ends were cut back, 5 bases at V and 6 bases at J, with 11 bases in the middle. The germline gives CDR1 SGHTA, CDR2 FQGNSA. The CDR3 totals 12 residues. Here the CDR3 reads CASSRDHFEQYF. Here the CDR3 DNA reads TGTGCCAGCAGCCGGGACCACTTCGAGCAGTACTTC.

The V call is TRBV29-1, the J call TRBJ2-1; 7 nucleotides match TRBD2. This CDR3 has 13 residues. Germline CDR1 SQVTM, CDR2 ANQGSEA. V trimming: 4 bases; J trimming: 9 bases; junction bases outside the gene matches: 9. In DNA form, the CDR3 reads TGCAGCGTTGCGGGTGGGAGGGCGAGTGAGCAGTTCTTC. Translation gives CSVAGGRASEQFF.

The sample holds a few counts of this clone. The chain links TRBV5-1 to TRBJ1-5; D is perhaps TRBD1 (6 bases). The CDR3 sequence is 15 residues long. V shed 4 bases and J shed 5 bases, with 16 bases lying between them. The germline gives CDR1 SGHRS, CDR2 YFSETQ. The CDR3 protein is CASSRDGGGYQPQHF. CDR3 bases: TGCGCCAGCAGCAGAGACGGAGGGGGTTATCAGCCCCAGCATTTT. Variable domain in full (rest from reference TRBV5-1 and TRBJ1-5): KAGVTQTPRYLIKTRGQQVTLSCSPISGHRSVSWYQQTPGQGLQFLFEYFSETQRNKGNFPGRFSGRQFSNSRSEMNVSTLELGDSALYLCASSRDGGGYQPQHFGDGTRLSIL.

The rearrangement uses TRBV5-1 and TRBJ1-4, with 9 bases matching TRBD1. Germline-derived CDR1 and CDR2 are SGHRS and YFSETQ. The CDR3 loop spans 17 amino acids. V trimming: 0 bases; J trimming: 8 bases; junction bases outside the gene matches: 11. The CDR3 DNA reads as TGCGCCAGCAGCTTGGCCGGGACAGGGTTTGGAGGGGAAAAACTGTTTTTT. This encodes CASSLAGTGFGGEKLFF.

This clone occurred a few times. The rearrangement links TRBV4-1 to TRBJ1-2; D remains unclear. The CDR3 loop spans 16 amino acids. Germline CDR1 is MGHRA and CDR2 is YSYEKL. The ends were cut back, 7 bases at V and 1 base at J, with 19 bases in the middle. Written as DNA, the CDR3 is TGCGCCAGCAACCCCCAAGAGATGGGATTTAACTATGGCTACACCTTC. Translated, it gives CASNPQEMGFNYGYTF.

The CDR3 DNA reads as TGTGCCATCAATGCCGGGACTAGCGGGAGTGGTACGCAGTATTTT. It is translated as CAINAGTSGSGTQYF. The chain combines TRBV10-3 with TRBJ2-3; 14 bases agree with TRBD2. CDR3 length equals 15 residues. Germline assignment: CDR1 ENHRY and CDR2 SYGVKD. With V trimmed by 7 bases and J by 8 bases, 8 bases remained unmatched.

The J gene is TRBJ1-2, the V gene TRBV6-5, with D possibly being TRBD1 (5 bases). The length of the CDR3 is 14 residues. Deletions cut 0 bases from V and 4 bases from J, with 9 bases between. Germline V lookup: CDR1 MNHEY, CDR2 SVGAGI. CDR3 in DNA: TGTGCCAGCAGTTACTCGTATGGGGCCTATGGCTACACCTTC. Protein sequence: CASSYSYGAYGYTF.

This clone occurred a few times. V usage is TRBV20-1 and J usage is TRBJ1-6; the D is unclear. The V gene lost 3 bases and the J gene lost 7 bases, with 10 bases spanning the gap. The CDR3 has 13 residues. CDR1 and CDR2 (germline): DFQATT, SNEGSKA (reference sequence). This CDR3 is CSASVGRNSPLHF. CDR3 nucleotide sequence: TGCAGTGCTAGTGTAGGTAGAAATTCACCCCTCCACTTT.